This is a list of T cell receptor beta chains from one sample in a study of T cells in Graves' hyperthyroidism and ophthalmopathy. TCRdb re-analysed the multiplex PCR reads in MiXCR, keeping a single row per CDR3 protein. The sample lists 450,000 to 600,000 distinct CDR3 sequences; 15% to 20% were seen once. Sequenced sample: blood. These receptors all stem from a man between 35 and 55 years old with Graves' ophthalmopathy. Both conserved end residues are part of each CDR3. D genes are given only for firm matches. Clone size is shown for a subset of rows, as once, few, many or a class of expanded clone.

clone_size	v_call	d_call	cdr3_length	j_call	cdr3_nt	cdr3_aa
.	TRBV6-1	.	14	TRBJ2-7	TGTGCCACCGGGTTGGGAGTTGGATCCTACGAGCAGTACTTC	CATGLGVGSYEQYF
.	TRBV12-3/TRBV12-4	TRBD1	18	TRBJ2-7	TGTGCCAGCAGTTCGGGCCCGGGACAGGGGGTTCCCGCCTACGAGCAGTACTTC	CASSSGPGQGVPAYEQYF
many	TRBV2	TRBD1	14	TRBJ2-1	TGTGCCAGCAGTGAGGACAGGGGGAACAATGAGCAGTTCTTC	CASSEDRGNNEQFF
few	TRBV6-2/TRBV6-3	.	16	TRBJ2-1	TGTGCCAGCAGTTACATACATTACCCCTCCTACAATGAGCAGTTCTTC	CASSYIHYPSYNEQFF
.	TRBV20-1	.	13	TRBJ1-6	TGCAGTGCTAGAGTAGGGCTGGACTCACCCCTCCACTTT	CSARVGLDSPLHF
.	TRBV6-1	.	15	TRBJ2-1	TGTGCCAGCGGCCCGGGGGGCCTCTCCTACAATGAGCAGTTCTTC	CASGPGGLSYNEQFF
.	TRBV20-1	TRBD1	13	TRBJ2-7	TGCAGTGCTAGAGTTGGCAGGGGGCGAAAGCAGTACTTC	CSARVGRGRKQYF
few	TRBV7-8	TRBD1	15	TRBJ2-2	TGTGCCAGCAAAACCGGGACAGGGATCACCGGGGAGCTGTTTTTT	CASKTGTGITGELFF
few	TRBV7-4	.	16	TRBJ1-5	TGTGCCAGCAGCTTTATCCGGGACCGAAAAAATCAGCCCCAGCATTTT	CASSFIRDRKNQPQHF
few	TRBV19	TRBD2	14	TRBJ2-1	TGTGCCAGTAGTGGGGGACTAGCAAGGAATGAGCAGTTCTTC	CASSGGLARNEQFF
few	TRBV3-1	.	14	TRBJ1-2	TGTGCCAGCAGCCAAGGCCGATTCGGGAATGGCTACACCTTC	CASSQGRFGNGYTF
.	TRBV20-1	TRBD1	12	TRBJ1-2	TGCAGTGCTGGGGACAGGTCTAATGGCTACACCTTC	CSAGDRSNGYTF
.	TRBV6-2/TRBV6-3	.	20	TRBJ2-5	TGTGCCAGCAGTTACCGTCCGAGGGAGGCCCGTGCGTACCAAGCAGAGACCCAGTACTTC	CASSYRPREARAYQAETQYF
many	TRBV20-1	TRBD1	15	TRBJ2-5	TGCAGTGCTAGAGATTTCGGGACAGGGGGGGAGACCCAGTACTTC	CSARDFGTGGETQYF
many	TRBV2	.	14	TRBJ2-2	TGTGCCAGCACCCCGAAGGGAGACACCGGGGAGCTGTTTTTT	CASTPKGDTGELFF
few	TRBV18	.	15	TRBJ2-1	TGTGCCAGCTCACCACCGGTCTCGAACTACAATGAGCAGTTCTTC	CASSPPVSNYNEQFF
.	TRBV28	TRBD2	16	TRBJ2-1	TGTGCCAGCAGTCCGGGACTAGCGGGAAATAAAGGCGAGCAGTTCTTC	CASSPGLAGNKGEQFF
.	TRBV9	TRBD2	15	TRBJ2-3	TGTGCCAGCAGCGTAGCCGGGGGGGCCACAGATACGCAGTATTTT	CASSVAGGATDTQYF
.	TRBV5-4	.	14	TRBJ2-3	TGTGCCAGCAGCATCCAGGGTATCACAGATACGCAGTATTTT	CASSIQGITDTQYF
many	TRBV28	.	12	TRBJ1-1	TGTGCCAGCAGTATAGAAGACACTGAAGCTTTCTTT	CASSIEDTEAFF
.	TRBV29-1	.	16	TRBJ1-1	TGCAGCGTTGAAGAATGGGGTTTGTCGGGGAAAACTGGAGCTTTCTTT	CSVEEWGLSGKTGAFF
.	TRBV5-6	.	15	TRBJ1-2	TGTGCCAGCAGCCCGGTAAGGAGGGCTAACTATGGCTACACCTTC	CASSPVRRANYGYTF
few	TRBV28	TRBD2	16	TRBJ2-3	TGTGCCAGCAGCTTCCAAGCGGGAGGCAGGACAGATACGCAGTATTTT	CASSFQAGGRTDTQYF
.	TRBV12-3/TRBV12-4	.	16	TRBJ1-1	TGTGCCAGCACGACCTCGGGGACCCTTGGGGGCACTGAAGCTTTCTTT	CASTTSGTLGGTEAFF
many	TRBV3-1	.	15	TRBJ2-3	TGTGCCAGCAGCGCTGGAGCGACATCCCGAGATACGCAGTATTTT	CASSAGATSRDTQYF
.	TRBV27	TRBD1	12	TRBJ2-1	TGTGCCGCACAGGGGCTCGACAATGAGCAGTTCTTC	CAAQGLDNEQFF
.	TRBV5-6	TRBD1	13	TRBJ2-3	TGTGCCAGCAGCTGGGACAGCAGAAATATGCAGTATTTT	CASSWDSRNMQYF